Listed here are 8 T cell receptor beta chains from one sample, sequenced in a study of blood T cell repertoires in COVID-19. Libraries were prepared by immunoSEQ multiplex PCR; TCRdb keeps only in-frame clonotypes and omits some of them. The sample gives 75,000 to 100,000 clones, 86% of which show up once; 15% to 20% is in the top ten. The specimen was peripheral blood. The source is a woman older than 75 with acute or convalescent COVID-19.

The chain has TRBV12-3 or TRBV12-4 and TRBJ1-2; no clear D gene. Trimming shortened V by 4 bases and J by 4 bases, and 4 bases separated the two germline ends. CDR3 length: 11 amino acids. This CDR3 is CASSSLYGYTF. The CDR3 DNA reads as TGTGCCAGCAGTTCTCTCTATGGCTACACCTTC.

The rearrangement uses TRBV19 and TRBJ1-2; a weak D match, TRBD1 (6 bases). CDR1 is LNHDA and CDR2 is SQIVND in the germline V gene (reference sequence). Trimming took 6 bases from V and 1 from J, leaving 21 bases between them. The CDR3 has 17 residues. Written as DNA, the CDR3 is TGTGCCAGTAGGAACTCGGACAGAGCTCCTCTTAACTATGGCTACACCTTC. Its protein is CASRNSDRAPLNYGYTF.

This rearrangement joins TRBV20-1 to TRBJ1-2; D is possibly TRBD1 (5 bases). V dropped 3 bases and J dropped 4 bases, with 15 bases sitting between them. Looked up from germline, CDR1 is DFQATT and CDR2 is SNEGSKA (reference sequence). This CDR3 has 14 residues. The CDR3 protein is CSASRQEGAYGYTF. The CDR3 coding sequence is TGCAGTGCTAGTAGGCAGGAAGGGGCCTATGGCTACACCTTC.

The V and J genes are TRBV6-5 and TRBJ2-7; 12 bases agree with TRBD1. The germline V gene encodes CDR1 MNHEY and CDR2 SVGAGI. V lost 0 bases to trimming and J lost 6 bases; unmatched junction nucleotides: 6. There are 16 residues in the CDR3. The CDR3 DNA follows: TGTGCCAGCAGTTACTCGATTGGGACAGGGGGCGCCGAGCAGTACTTC. It is translated as CASSYSIGTGGAEQYF.

The CDR3 bases are TGTGCCAGCAGCCCGGGCCGGGACACCGTCTACAATGAGCAGTTCTTC. It encodes CASSPGRDTVYNEQFF. The rearrangement joins TRBV27 to TRBJ2-1; TRBD1 is a possible D gene (6 bases). Trimming left V 6 bases short and J 3 bases short, with 18 bases between. CDR3 length equals 16 residues. CDR1 and CDR2 from the germline V gene are MNHEY and SMNVEV (reference sequence).

The chain recombines TRBV9 with TRBJ2-2; tentative D call: TRBD1 (6 bases). Between the trimmed V and J ends, which lost 4 bases and 1 base, there was a span of 8 bases. Germline V gives CDR1 SGDLS, CDR2 YYNGEE. CDR3 size: 14 residues. CDR3 sequence reads: CASSTTGNTGELFF. The DNA for the CDR3 is TGTGCCAGCAGCACGACAGGGAACACCGGGGAGCTGTTTTTT.

J is TRBJ2-7 and V is TRBV6-5; 9 nucleotides agree with TRBD1. The CDR3 runs 14 residues. The J segment lost 0 bases and the V segment lost 6 bases, leaving 3 bases of the junction unmatched. The germline CDR1 and CDR2 sequences are MNHEY and SVGAGI. CDR3 region: CASSRTGVSYEQYF. CDR3 sequence (DNA): TGTGCCAGCAGCCGGACAGGGGTCTCCTACGAGCAGTACTTC.

The chain is built from TRBV5-6 and TRBJ2-7; 9 positions match TRBD1. The J segment lost 4 bases and the V segment lost 3 bases, leaving 17 bases of the junction unmatched. Germline CDR1 reads SGHDT; CDR2 reads YYEEEE. This CDR3 region has 18 residues. Here the CDR3 reads CASSSGTGTPRPTYEQYF. CDR3 nucleotide sequence: TGTGCCAGCAGCTCCGGGACAGGGACGCCCCGACCCACTTACGAGCAGTACTTC.